This T cell receptor beta chain emerged from a study of patients and donors after allogeneic stem cell transplantation. TCRdb itself ran the RT-PCR reads through MiXCR, one entry per CDR3 protein. The top ten clones hold roughly 11% of a sample with fewer than 250,000 distinct CDR3 sequences, around 14% of them seen once. This clonotype appeared a few times. CDR1 and CDR2 (germline): DFQATT, SNEGSKA (reference sequence). V was clipped by 7 bases and J by 5 bases, with 20 bases between them. The CDR3 is 14 residues long. The rearrangement links TRBV20-1 to TRBJ1-2; tentatively, D is TRBD1 (6 bases). The receptor was isolated from a human donor who was either an allogeneic HSCT recipient or a stem cell or donor lymphocyte infusion donor (not recorded which). It is not recorded whose cells these are; they may come from a transplant donor. The sequenced sample consisted of blood, either unsorted or a sorted T cell fraction (not recorded which). Here the CDR3 reads CSVKKAGDLYGYTF. As DNA, the CDR3 is TGCAGTGTTAAGAAGGCAGGGGATCTGTATGGCTACACCTTC.